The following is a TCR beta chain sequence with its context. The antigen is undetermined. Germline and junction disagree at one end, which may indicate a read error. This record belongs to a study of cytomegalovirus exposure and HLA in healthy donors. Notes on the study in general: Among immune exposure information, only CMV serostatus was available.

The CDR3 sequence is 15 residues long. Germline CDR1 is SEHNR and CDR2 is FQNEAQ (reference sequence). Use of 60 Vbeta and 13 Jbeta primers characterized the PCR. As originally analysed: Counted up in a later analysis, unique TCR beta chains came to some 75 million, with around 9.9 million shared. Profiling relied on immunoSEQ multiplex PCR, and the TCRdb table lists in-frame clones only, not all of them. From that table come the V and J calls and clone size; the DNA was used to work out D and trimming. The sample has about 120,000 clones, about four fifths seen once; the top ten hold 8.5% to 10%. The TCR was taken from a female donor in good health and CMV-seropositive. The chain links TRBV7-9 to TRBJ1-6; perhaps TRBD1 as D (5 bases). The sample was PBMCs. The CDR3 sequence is CSSSLEGLGYSPLHF. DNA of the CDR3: TGTTCCAGCAGCTTAGAGGGACTCGGTTATTCACCCCTCCACTTT.